Listed here are 27 T cell receptor beta chains from one sample, sequenced in a study of T cell changes during pregnancy in multiple sclerosis. The method was immunoSEQ multiplex PCR; TCRdb's version includes in-frame clones alone and lacks a portion of them. This sample carries 65,000 to 90,000 clones, approximately 92% of them seen once, and the ten largest clones take around 2.3%. Sequenced material: peripheral blood, taken before pregnancy. These receptors all come from a female donor with multiple sclerosis, enrolled in a pregnancy study.

The chain has TRBV12-5 and TRBJ2-7; 8 bases are a match to TRBD1. V lost 2 bases to trimming and J lost 5 bases; unmatched junction nucleotides: 2. Germline CDR1 is LGHNT and CDR2 is FRNRAP. The CDR3 is 13 residues long. CDR3 bases: TGTGCTAGTGGTTTGTCAGGGGGCGACGAGCAGTACTTC. Translating gives CASGLSGGDEQYF.

The chain joins TRBV4-2 to TRBJ2-3, with TRBD2 matching 9 bases. The trim removed 4 bases at V and 1 base at J, leaving 6 bases unmatched. CDR3 size: 16 residues. CDR1 and CDR2 (germline): LGHNA, YNFKEQ. The CDR3 protein is CASSPHLAGGTDTQYF. CDR3 in DNA: TGTGCCAGCAGCCCGCATTTAGCGGGGGGCACAGATACGCAGTATTTT.

The rearrangement joins TRBV6-1 to TRBJ2-7; TRBD2 might be the D (6 bases). Germline lookup yields CDR1 MNHNS and CDR2 SASEGT. V was trimmed by 5 bases and J by 6 bases, leaving 17 bases between them. CDR3 length: 14 residues. The CDR3 loop is CASSLRGIGAEQYF. CDR3 sequence (DNA): TGTGCCAGCAGTTTACGGGGGATCGGGGCCGAGCAGTACTTC.

V usage is TRBV28 and J usage is TRBJ2-5; 7 nucleotides line up with TRBD1. Unmatched junction bases numbered 6, after V lost 6 bases and J lost 5 bases. The germline CDR1 and CDR2 sequences are MDHEN and SYDVKM. This CDR3 spans 13 amino acids. CDR3 DNA: TGTGCCAGCAGAGCACAGGGGCAGGAGACCCAGTACTTC. Amino acid sequence: CASRAQGQETQYF.

The genes are TRBV30 and TRBJ1-3; the D gene is possibly TRBD1 (5 bases). Trimming removed 0 bases from V and 3 bases from J, with 15 bases in between. CDR1 is GTSNPN and CDR2 is SVGIG in the germline V gene (reference sequence). CDR3 length: 16 amino acids. CDR3: CAWSVRAGVVGNTIYF. CDR3 DNA: TGTGCCTGGAGTGTACGGGCGGGGGTAGTTGGAAACACCATATATTTT. Full variable domain (rest looked up from reference TRBV30 and TRBJ1-3): SQTIHQWPATLVQPVGSPLSLECTVEGTSNPNLYWYRQAAGRGLQLLFYSVGIGQISSEVPQNLSASRPQDRQFILSSKKLLLSDSGFYLCAWSVRAGVVGNTIYFGEGSWLTVV.

The chain employs TRBV7-9 and TRBJ2-1, with 10 bases matching TRBD2. V lost 3 bases and J lost 6; bases outside the gene matches: 5. Per the germline V gene, CDR1 is SEHNR and CDR2 is FQNEAQ (reference sequence). The CDR3 totals 15 residues. The CDR3 coding sequence is TGTGCCAGCAGCTTTTTAGCGGGAGGCGCCAATGAGCAGTTCTTC. This translates into CASSFLAGGANEQFF.

The chain carries TRBV16 and TRBJ2-1; 10 nucleotides agree with TRBD2. V lost 0 bases to trimming and J lost 9 bases; unmatched junction nucleotides: 8. Germline lookup yields CDR1 KGHSY and CDR2 FQNENV. The length of the CDR3 is 16 residues. The CDR3 protein is CASSQSASGSKAEQFF. In nucleotides, the CDR3 is TGTGCCAGCAGCCAATCGGCTAGCGGGAGTAAGGCTGAGCAGTTCTTC. The full variable domain, its missing parts supplied by reference TRBV16 and TRBJ2-1, is GEEVAQTPKHLVRGEGQKAKLYCAPIKGHSYVFWYQQVLKNEFKFLISFQNENVFDETGMPKERFSAKCLPNSPCSLEIQATKLEDSAVYFCASSQSASGSKAEQFFGPGTRLTVL.

The V gene is TRBV7-2, the J gene TRBJ1-2; 8 bases fit TRBD1. This CDR3 has 16 residues. Looked up from germline, CDR1 is SGHTA and CDR2 is FQGNSA. The V and J ends lost 1 base and 4 bases, in that order; junction bases with no gene match: 8. CDR3 sequence: CASSLGGGDRRYGYTF. Written as DNA, the CDR3 is TGTGCCAGCAGCTTAGGTGGAGGGGACAGGCGCTATGGCTACACCTTC.

The genes are TRBV11-2 and TRBJ2-7, with 7 bases identical to TRBD2. Germline CDR1 SGHAT, CDR2 FQNNGV. This CDR3 comprises 15 residues. The V and J ends lost 1 base and 0 bases, in that order; junction bases with no gene match: 3. The CDR3 sequence: CASSLVSGGSYEQYF. The DNA of the CDR3 is TGTGCCAGCAGCTTAGTCTCGGGAGGCTCCTACGAGCAGTACTTC. Supplemented by reference TRBV11-2 and TRBJ2-7, the full variable domain reads EAGVAQSPRYKIIEKRQSVAFWCNPISGHATLYWYQQILGQGPKLLIQFQNNGVVDDSQLPKDRFSAERLKGVDSTLKIQPAKLEDSAVYLCASSLVSGGSYEQYFGPGTRLTVT.

This CDR3 reads CASSSTPGYTF. In DNA, the CDR3 is TGTGCCAGCAGCTCGACACCAGGCTACACCTTC. The gene calls are TRBV7-2 and TRBJ1-2; D gene unclear. This CDR3 comprises 11 residues. V was cut by 4 bases and J by 8 bases, with 8 bases left in between. Per germline, CDR1 SGHTA and CDR2 FQGNSA.

V gene TRBV5-6 combines with J gene TRBJ2-7, with TRBD1 matching over 9 bases. CDR3 length: 14 residues. V was clipped by 3 bases and J by 2 bases; unmatched bases: 3. Germline V gene lookup returns CDR1 SGHDT and CDR2 YYEEEE. In DNA, the CDR3 is TGTGCCAGCAGCTGGACAGGGGAAACCTACGAGCAGTACTTC. Protein sequence: CASSWTGETYEQYF.

This chain connects TRBV11-3 to TRBJ1-2; 8 positions agree with TRBD1. Germline CDR1 is SGHNT and CDR2 is YENEEA. After removal of 8 bases from V and 0 bases from J, the junction contained 2 bases not matched to a gene. The CDR3 consists of 13 residues. The CDR3 DNA reads as TGTGCCAGCGGACAGGGAGCTAACTATGGCTACACCTTC. It translates to CASGQGANYGYTF. The entire variable domain, with the rest obtained from reference TRBV11-3 and TRBJ1-2, is as follows: EAGVVQSPRYKIIEKKQPVAFWCNPISGHNTLYWYLQNLGQGPELLIRYENEEAVDDSQLPKDRFSAERLKGVDSTLKIQPAELGDSAVYLCASGQGANYGYTFGSGTRLTVV.

The table lists this clone with a count of one. The chain joins TRBV29-1 to TRBJ1-1, with 7 bases that match TRBD1. The CDR3 extends over 13 amino acids. The trim removed 3 bases at V and 0 bases at J, leaving 1 base unmatched. From germline, CDR1 is SQVTM and CDR2 ANQGSEA. Written as DNA, the CDR3 is TGCAGCGTTGATACAGGGGTGAACACTGAAGCTTTCTTT. The encoded protein is CSVDTGVNTEAFF.

The rearrangement joins TRBV18 to TRBJ1-2, with 8 nucleotides matching TRBD1. The CDR3 is made up of 14 amino acids. V was clipped by 6 bases and J by 8 bases; unmatched bases: 11. Germline values: CDR1 KGHSH, CDR2 LQKENI. CDR3 sequence (DNA): TGTGCCAGCTCCCCGGGACAGGAAGGTCAAGGCTACACCTTC. Its translation: CASSPGQEGQGYTF.

The V call is TRBV5-4, the J call TRBJ2-7, with 12 bases matching TRBD2. J was trimmed by 3 bases and V by 0 bases; bases with no gene match: 7. This CDR3 spans 17 amino acids. Germline V gives CDR1 SGHNT, CDR2 YYREEE (reference sequence). As DNA, the CDR3 is TGTGCCAGCAGCTTGGGGCTAGCGGGAGGGCCTCACTACGAGCAGTACTTC. It yields the protein CASSLGLAGGPHYEQYF.

This clone has just one count. The chain couples TRBV9 to TRBJ2-5; maybe TRBD1 (5 bases). Germline V lookup: CDR1 SGDLS, CDR2 YYNGEE. Trimming pared 0 bases from V and 3 bases from J, leaving 15 bases between. The CDR3 sequence is 16 residues long. The CDR3 DNA sequence: TGTGCCAGCAGCGTAGCGCAAGGACATTCTAAAGAGACCCAGTACTTC. It codes for CASSVAQGHSKETQYF.

The rearrangement uses TRBV18 and TRBJ1-2; D unresolved. Germline V CDR1 and CDR2: KGHSH, LQKENI. The CDR3 contains 15 residues. With 6 bases removed from V and 4 bases from J, the gap between germline ends came to 18 bases. The CDR3: CASSPESRIGYGYTF. The CDR3 coding sequence is TGTGCCAGCTCCCCTGAATCCAGGATCGGCTATGGCTACACCTTC.

This clone was detected only once. J is TRBJ1-5 and V is TRBV19; 9 bases fit TRBD1. Per the germline V gene, CDR1 is LNHDA and CDR2 is SQIVND (reference sequence). The V segment lost 8 bases and the J segment 2 bases; nucleotides outside the gene matches: 4. CDR3 size: 14 residues. CDR3 DNA sequence: TGTGCCAGTCAAAGGGACAGGGGCAATCAGCCCCAGCATTTT. This codes for CASQRDRGNQPQHF.

The chain links TRBV7-9 to TRBJ1-5; TRBD1 agrees at 7 bases. Germline V gives CDR1 SEHNR, CDR2 FQNEAQ (reference sequence). With 0 bases clipped from V and 9 bases from J, the junction kept 14 bases outside the gene matches. The CDR3 covers 17 residues. The CDR3 region has the DNA TGTGCCAGCAGCTTAGCAAGAACAGGGGAGTGGATTGGGCCCCAGCATTTT. Its protein product is CASSLARTGEWIGPQHF.

The chain carries TRBV7-3 and TRBJ2-2; D possibly corresponds to TRBD2 (6 bases). Looked up from germline, CDR1 is SGHTA and CDR2 is FQGTGA. V was pared by 5 bases and J by 3 bases, with 10 bases between. CDR3 size: 14 residues. The CDR3 loop reads CASSPGTYTGELFF. In DNA, the CDR3 is TGTGCCAGCAGCCCCGGGACTTACACCGGGGAGCTGTTTTTT. The full variable domain, completed using reference TRBV7-3 and TRBJ2-2, is GAGVSQTPSNKVTEKGKYVELRCDPISGHTALYWYRQSLGQGPEFLIYFQGTGAADDSGLPNDRFFAVRPEGSVSTLKIQRTERGDSAVYLCASSPGTYTGELFFGEGSRLTVL.

V gene TRBV29-1 combines with J gene TRBJ1-2, with D tentatively TRBD1 (5 bases). Trimming took 4 bases from V and 8 from J, leaving 11 bases between them. From germline, CDR1 is SQVTM and CDR2 ANQGSEA. This CDR3 contains 11 residues. CDR3 sequence reads: CSVGGAGGYTF. The CDR3 nucleotides are TGCAGCGTTGGGGGCGCCGGCGGCTACACCTTC.

The chain has TRBV4-3 and TRBJ1-2; 7 bases match TRBD1. There are 14 residues in the CDR3. The junction had 4 bases not matched to a gene; V was cut back by 2 bases and J by 4 bases. Germline V gene data show CDR1 as LGHNA and CDR2 as YSLEER. CDR3 sequence reads: CASSQRQGSYGYTF. In DNA, the CDR3 is TGCGCCAGCAGCCAACGACAGGGAAGCTATGGCTACACCTTC.

The V gene is TRBV6-1, the J gene TRBJ2-7; 8 bases are a match to TRBD1. Germline trimming cut 3 bases from V and 3 bases from J; bases unmatched to any gene: 4. The CDR3 is 14 residues long. Germline values: CDR1 MNHNS, CDR2 SASEGT. This CDR3 reads CASSEDREVYEQYF. The CDR3 DNA is TGTGCCAGCAGTGAGGACAGGGAGGTCTACGAGCAGTACTTC.

This rearrangement joins TRBV27 to TRBJ1-1, with 7 bases identical to TRBD1. This CDR3 region has 15 residues. After removal of 3 bases from V and 3 bases from J, the junction contained 7 bases not matched to a gene. CDR1 is MNHEY, CDR2 SMNVEV, per germline (reference sequence). The chain's CDR3 is CASSFKGGAYTEAFF. Written as DNA, the CDR3 is TGTGCCAGCAGTTTTAAAGGGGGCGCATACACTGAAGCTTTCTTT.

This sequence joins TRBV29-1 and TRBJ2-7; D gene unclear. Germline V lookup: CDR1 SQVTM, CDR2 ANQGSEA. Trimming removed 0 bases from V and 0 bases from J, with 3 bases in between. This CDR3 spans 12 amino acids. CDR3 residues: CSVEDLSYEQYF. In nucleotides, the CDR3 is TGCAGCGTTGAAGATCTCTCCTACGAGCAGTACTTC.

This chain joins TRBV11-3 and TRBJ2-7; 8 nucleotides align to TRBD2. Germline V gene lookup returns CDR1 SGHNT and CDR2 YENEEA. The length of the CDR3 is 16 residues. V lost 0 bases to trimming and J lost 4 bases; unmatched junction nucleotides: 8. DNA for the CDR3: TGTGCCAGCAGCTTAGATACCGGGAGGGCCGGGTACGAGCAGTACTTC. It yields the protein CASSLDTGRAGYEQYF.

This clone was seen once. This chain uses TRBV13 with TRBJ2-1; the match to TRBD2 covers 8 bases. Trimming took 0 bases from V and 2 from J; bases not matched to a gene: 3. The CDR3 contains 16 residues. Germline CDR1 PRHDT, CDR2 FYEKMQ (reference sequence). The CDR3 spells CASSLGERGTYNEQFF. CDR3 bases: TGTGCCAGCAGCTTAGGAGAGCGGGGGACCTACAATGAGCAGTTCTTC.